This T cell receptor (beta chain) was captured in a study of tumor and adjacent non-tumor tissue in lung cancer. Across the whole study: The patients, around 11 men and 4 to 6 women, were about 31 to 85 with stage I to III disease. On average, productive TCRbeta reads reached some 4.4 million per sample.

This clonotype was observed many times. Three rounds of nested PCR, following a modified ARM-PCR protocol, produced the TCRbeta library. MiXCR, run by TCRdb on the multiplex PCR reads, gives a single entry per CDR3 protein. The data contain 65,000 to 70,000 distinct CDR3 sequences, just under 60% of them singletons. No cell sorting was done before RNA was extracted from the tissue. What was sequenced was lung tumor tissue. This clonotype originated in a man aged 45 to 65 with non-small cell lung cancer.

In DNA form, the CDR3 reads TGTGCCATCAGTGGGGGTAGCGGGAGGGCCACGGGAGAGCAGTTCTTC. As protein: CAISGGSGRATGEQFF. J is TRBJ2-1 and V is TRBV10-3, with 11 bases matching TRBD2. This CDR3 has 16 residues. V shed 4 bases and J 10 bases; nucleotides not matched to a gene: 12. CDR1 is ENHRY, CDR2 SYGVKD, per germline.